The source of this T cell receptor beta chain is a study of CD8 T cells in ankylosing spondylitis. As concerns this clonotype: Its antigen is not known.

TCRdb analysed the 5' RACE reads with MiXCR anew, one entry per CDR3 protein. The data contain over 600,000 distinct CDR3 sequences, roughly 20% of them singletons. This CDR3 has 15 residues. Trimming removed 4 bases from V and 0 bases from J, with 14 bases in between. Germline values: CDR1 SGHRS, CDR2 YFSETQ. Study-level findings and limits: Disease-linked clones displayed a CD8+ phenotype and appeared relatively rarely in peripheral blood. Ankylosing spondylitis blood appeared to be characterized by a TCR beta motif of several highly homologous variants. Significant enrichment of disease-linked clones was reportedly seen in matched ankylosing spondylitis synovial fluid.

This TCR was recovered from a male donor with ankylosing spondylitis. This chain connects TRBV5-1 to TRBJ2-7; either TRBD1 or TRBD2 may fit D (5 bases each). The sequencing input was blood, either unsorted or a sorted T cell fraction (not recorded which). The CDR3 loop reads CASSHIRDRSYEQYF. The CDR3 coding sequence is TGCGCCAGCAGCCACATCCGGGACCGCTCCTACGAGCAGTACTTC.